This T cell receptor (beta chain) comes out of a study of T cell responses to AZD1222 COVID-19 vaccine. Study context: Second-dose schedules of about 4 or about 12 weeks were combined. General study points: Spike regions recognized by vaccine-associated CD4 TCRs spanned the protein, led by 160-218 and 743-854. Breadth and depth of Spike-specific TCRs rose after two AZD1222 doses. Seropositive AZD1222 recipients at baseline numbered only six or seven.

The V end was cut by 5 bases, the J end by 2 bases, with 10 bases between. Germline-derived CDR1 and CDR2 are LNHDA and SQIVND (reference sequence). The CDR3 length is 14 residues. Only in-frame clones appear in the TCRdb table, and some are missing; sequencing was by immunoSEQ multiplex PCR. In the table there are 150,000 to 160,000 clones, approximately 90% of which are singletons. In the case of this clone: Its antigen remains unknown.

The sequence was collected from an adult in good health. This chain uses TRBV19 with TRBJ2-1, with D perhaps matching TRBD1 or TRBD2 (5 bases each). This specimen was peripheral blood, taken on day 0 of AZD1222 vaccination. This chain's CDR3 is CASSEGRAYNEQFF. The CDR3 nucleotides are TGTGCCAGTAGTGAGGGACGTGCCTACAATGAGCAGTTCTTC. The variable domain in full, with the rest retrieved from reference TRBV19 and TRBJ2-1, is DGGITQSPKYLFRKEGQNVTLSCEQNLNHDAMYWYRQDPGQGLRLIYYSQIVNDFQKGDIAEGYSVSREKKESFPLTVTSAQKNPTAFYLCASSEGRAYNEQFFGPGTRLTVL.